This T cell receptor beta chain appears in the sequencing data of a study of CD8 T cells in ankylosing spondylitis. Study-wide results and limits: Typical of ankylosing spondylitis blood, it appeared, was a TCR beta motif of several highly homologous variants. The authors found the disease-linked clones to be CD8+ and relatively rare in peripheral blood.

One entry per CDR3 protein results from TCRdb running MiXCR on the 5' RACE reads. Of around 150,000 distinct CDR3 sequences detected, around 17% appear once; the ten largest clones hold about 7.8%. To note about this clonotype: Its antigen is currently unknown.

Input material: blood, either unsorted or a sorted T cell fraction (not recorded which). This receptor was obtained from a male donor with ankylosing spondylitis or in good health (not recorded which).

This CDR3 is CSIGDRQQFF. In DNA form, the CDR3 reads TGCAGCATAGGGGACAGACAGCAGTTCTTC. J is TRBJ2-1 and V is TRBV29-1, with 7 bases identical to TRBD1. The CDR3 is 10 amino acids. Germline CDR1 SQVTM, CDR2 ANQGSEA. The V and J ends lost 8 bases and 11 bases, in that order; junction bases with no gene match: 6.